This T cell receptor (beta chain) comes out of a study of cytomegalovirus exposure and HLA in healthy donors. Findings and caveats of the study: Among TCR beta chains, those listed as cytomegalovirus-associated numbered 164.

In the case of this clone: Its specificity is unknown.

Trimming took 2 bases from V and 4 from J, leaving 16 bases between them. The V gene's germline CDR1 is SGHKS and CDR2 YYEKEE (reference sequence). The CDR3 has 15 amino acids. The PCR made use of 60 Vbeta and 13 Jbeta primers. Measured with immunoSEQ multiplex PCR; TCRdb has only the in-frame clones, and not every one. The sample holds about 130,000 clones, roughly 70% seen once. V usage is TRBV5-5 and J usage is TRBJ2-7, with D possibly matching TRBD2 (5 bases). Sequencing input: PBMCs. This receptor was identified in a young man in good health and CMV-seronegative. In DNA, the CDR3 is TGTGCCAGCAGCTTAATGAGGGCTCCAAGTTACGAGCAGTACTTC. Protein product: CASSLMRAPSYEQYF.